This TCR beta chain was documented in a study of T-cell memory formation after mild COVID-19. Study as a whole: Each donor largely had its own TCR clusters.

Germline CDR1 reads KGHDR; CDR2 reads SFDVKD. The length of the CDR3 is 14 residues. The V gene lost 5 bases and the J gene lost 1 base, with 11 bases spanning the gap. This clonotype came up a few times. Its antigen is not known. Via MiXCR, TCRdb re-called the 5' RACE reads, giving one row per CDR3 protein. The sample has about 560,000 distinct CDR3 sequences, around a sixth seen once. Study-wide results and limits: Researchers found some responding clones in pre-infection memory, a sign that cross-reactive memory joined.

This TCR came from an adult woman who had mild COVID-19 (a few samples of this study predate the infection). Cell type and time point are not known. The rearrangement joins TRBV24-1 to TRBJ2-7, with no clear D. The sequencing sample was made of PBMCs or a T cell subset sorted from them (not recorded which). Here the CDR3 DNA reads TGTGCCACCAGTGCTAGGGCTCCGTCCTACGAGCAGTACTTC. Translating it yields CATSARAPSYEQYF.